Listed here are 18 T cell receptor beta chains from one sample, sequenced in a study of a mutant IDH1 vaccine in newly diagnosed glioma. The time point denotes: week 11, during vaccination. In the vaccine, a single dose held 300 ug of the mutant IDH1 20-mer peptide, along with topical imiquimod. TCRdb's copy holds only in-frame clones and misses some; the assay was immunoSEQ multiplex PCR. The sample yields 50,000 to 75,000 clones, under 90% seen once. Their antigens are not known. Sequenced material: PBMCs, taken from a glioma patient whose treatment included an IDH1 peptide vaccine. All receptors come from a man over 45 with glioma.

V usage is TRBV6-1 and J usage is TRBJ2-3, with 11 bases aligning to TRBD2. After removal of 8 bases from V and 1 base from J, the junction contained 2 bases not matched to a gene. This CDR3 spans 14 amino acids. Germline-derived CDR1 and CDR2 are MNHNS and SASEGT. This CDR3 reads CASQLAGGTDTQYF. The CDR3 nucleotides are TGTGCCAGCCAACTAGCGGGAGGCACAGATACGCAGTATTTT.

A word on this clone: The sample holds other DNA sequences that translate to the same CDR3. The CDR3 sequence is CASSSGTGGGYGYTF. In DNA, the CDR3 is TGTGCCAGCAGCTCCGGGACAGGGGGCGGGTATGGCTACACCTTC. This chain uses TRBV7-9 with TRBJ1-2; 12 nucleotides match TRBD1. Germline assignment: CDR1 SEHNR and CDR2 FQNEAQ (reference sequence). Trimming at V came to 4 bases and at J to 5 bases, leaving 5 bases not matched to a gene. The CDR3 has 15 amino acids.

The V and J genes are TRBV7-2 and TRBJ1-4; perhaps TRBD1 as D (6 bases). With 3 bases removed from V and 8 bases from J, the gap between germline ends came to 19 bases. The CDR3 sequence is 16 residues long. CDR1 and CDR2 (germline): SGHTA, FQGNSA. The CDR3 DNA reads TGTGCCAGCAGCTTCGCTCCCGGGGGGCTGGGGGAAAAACTGTTTTTT. The encoded protein is CASSFAPGGLGEKLFF.

As regards this clone: The junction differs from germline at one of its ends, possibly a read error. The chain employs TRBV7-7 and TRBJ2-5; TRBD1 might be the D (6 bases). Germline CDR1 reads SSHAT; CDR2 reads FNYEAQ (reference sequence). The CDR3 contains 15 residues. The CDR3 loop is CASSQIAGAGETQYF. The CDR3 DNA sequence: TGTGCTAGCAGCCAGATAGCAGGGGCAGGGGAGACCCAGTACTTC.

The rearrangement uses TRBV29-1 and TRBJ2-1; TRBD1 is a possible D gene (5 bases). CDR3 size: 11 residues. V was cut by 4 bases and J by 6 bases, with 7 bases left in between. CDR1 and CDR2 (germline): SQVTM, ANQGSEA. The DNA for the CDR3 is TGCAGCGTTGGACAGCGCAATGAGCAGTTCTTC. It encodes CSVGQRNEQFF.

J is TRBJ1-1 and V is TRBV6-5; the D is unclear. Trimming took 5 bases from V and 0 from J, leaving 4 bases between them. Looked up from germline, CDR1 is MNHEY and CDR2 is SVGAGI. The CDR3 extends over 12 amino acids. In DNA, the CDR3 is TGTGCCAGCAGTAGAGTGAACACTGAAGCTTTCTTT. Its translation: CASSRVNTEAFF.

The chain joins TRBV7-2 to TRBJ2-3, with a weak D call TRBD2 (6 bases). The CDR3 totals 14 residues. The germline V gene has CDR1 SGHTA and CDR2 FQGNSA. Trimming took off 5 bases at V and 4 bases at J, with 13 bases between the two ends. CDR3 protein: CASSPRGNSDTQYF. CDR3 coding DNA: TGTGCCAGCAGCCCCCGGGGGAACTCAGATACGCAGTATTTT.

The chain links TRBV28 to TRBJ1-5; D perhaps matches TRBD1 (5 bases). With 5 bases removed from V and 9 bases from J, the gap between germline ends came to 20 bases. Germline V CDR1 and CDR2: MDHEN, SYDVKM. The CDR3 sequence is 15 residues long. CDR3 nucleotide sequence: TGTGCCAGCAGTGACCCCGGACTGGGGCGGGCGCCCCAGCATTTT. Protein product: CASSDPGLGRAPQHF.

This rearrangement joins TRBV10-3 to TRBJ2-5; D might be TRBD2 (6 bases). This CDR3 contains 12 residues. From germline, CDR1 is ENHRY and CDR2 SYGVKD. With 11 bases removed from V and 2 bases from J, the gap between germline ends came to 12 bases. The CDR3, as DNA: TGTGCCTCCGGCGGGGAACAAGAGACCCAGTACTTC. Translation gives CASGGEQETQYF.

The chain combines TRBV29-1 with TRBJ1-1, with D possibly TRBD1 on 5 matching bases. CDR3 size: 16 residues. The germline CDR1 and CDR2 sequences are SQVTM and ANQGSEA. The V end lost 2 bases, the J end lost 0 bases, and 16 bases lay between the germline ends. The CDR3 DNA reads TGCAGCGTTGAACCCGGGGGGGAAAGAATGAACACTGAAGCTTTCTTT. Translation: CSVEPGGERMNTEAFF.

This clone showed up just a few times. Other DNA sequences in this specimen translate into the identical CDR3. The rearrangement links TRBV7-9 to TRBJ1-1, with D hard to call. The germline V gene has CDR1 SEHNR and CDR2 FQNEAQ (reference sequence). V lost 3 bases and J 1 base, leaving 6 bases between the germline ends. The CDR3 is made up of 13 amino acids. CDR3 region: CASSLVGNTEAFF. The CDR3 region has the DNA TGTGCCAGCAGCTTGGTAGGGAACACTGAAGCTTTCTTT.

CDR3 bases: TGTGCCAGCTCACCTCACGGCGGGGGAACGGCCTTAGAAGAGACCCAGTACTTC. Translating it yields CASSPHGGGTALEETQYF. The chain uses TRBV18 and TRBJ2-5; 7 positions match TRBD2. V shed 3 bases and J 3 bases; nucleotides not matched to a gene: 16. Germline CDR1 is KGHSH and CDR2 is LQKENI. The CDR3 consists of 18 residues. Based on the CDR3 plus reference TRBV18 and TRBJ2-5, the full variable domain is NAGVMQNPRHLVRRRGQEARLRCSPMKGHSHVYWYRQLPEEGLKFMVYLQKENIIDESGMPKERFSAEFPKEGPSILRIQQVVRGDSAAYFCASSPHGGGTALEETQYFGPGTRLLVL.

V gene TRBV6-4 combines with J gene TRBJ2-1; 7 bases map to TRBD1. J lost 8 bases, V lost 6 bases, and 1 base had no gene match. CDR1 MRHNA and CDR2 SNTAGT come from the germline V gene. The length of the CDR3 is 11 residues. CDR3 sequence (DNA): TGTGCCAGCAGCCAGGGGGATGAGCAGTTCTTC. This sequence encodes CASSQGDEQFF.

J is TRBJ2-7 and V is TRBV5-4; the D gene could be TRBD1 or TRBD2 (5 bases each). The CDR3 consists of 15 residues. Trimming took 3 bases from V and 0 from J, leaving 13 bases between them. Germline V gene data show CDR1 as SGHNT and CDR2 as YYREEE (reference sequence). CDR3 amino acids: CASSSGPISSYEQYF. The CDR3 DNA sequence: TGTGCCAGCAGCTCGGGACCGATCAGCTCCTACGAGCAGTACTTC.

The rearrangement joins TRBV15 to TRBJ1-2; no firm D call. The V and J ends lost 1 base and 7 bases respectively, with 13 bases between them. The CDR3 runs 14 residues. The germline V gene has CDR1 LNHNV and CDR2 YYDKDF (reference sequence). The CDR3 protein is CATSRVPPDSGYTF. CDR3 bases: TGTGCCACCAGCAGAGTACCTCCCGATTCTGGCTACACCTTC.

The chain combines TRBV5-6 with TRBJ1-2; D is perhaps TRBD1 (5 bases). The CDR3 contains 15 residues. V was clipped by 4 bases and J by 4 bases, with 17 bases between them. CDR1 is SGHDT and CDR2 is YYEEEE in the germline V gene. The CDR3 is CASSHGSGAGYGYTF. For the CDR3, the DNA is TGTGCCAGCAGCCATGGGTCTGGGGCTGGCTATGGCTACACCTTC.

This clone occurred a few times. The J gene is TRBJ1-1, the V gene TRBV27; 8 positions match TRBD1. CDR1 is MNHEY and CDR2 is SMNVEV in the germline V gene (reference sequence). V shed 6 bases and J 0 bases; nucleotides not matched to a gene: 3. The CDR3 length is 14 residues. Here the CDR3 reads CASRYRGVNTEAFF. The DNA for the CDR3 is TGTGCCAGCAGGTACAGGGGGGTGAACACTGAAGCTTTCTTT.

This chain links TRBV6-1 with TRBJ1-2; TRBD1 agrees at 7 bases. V shed 2 bases, J shed 8 bases, and the junction held 5 bases outside the gene matches. CDR1 MNHNS and CDR2 SASEGT come from the germline V gene. CDR3 length: 13 residues. CDR3 coding DNA: TGTGCCAGCAGTGAAAAGGGGGCGGAGGGCTACACCTTC. Residues: CASSEKGAEGYTF.